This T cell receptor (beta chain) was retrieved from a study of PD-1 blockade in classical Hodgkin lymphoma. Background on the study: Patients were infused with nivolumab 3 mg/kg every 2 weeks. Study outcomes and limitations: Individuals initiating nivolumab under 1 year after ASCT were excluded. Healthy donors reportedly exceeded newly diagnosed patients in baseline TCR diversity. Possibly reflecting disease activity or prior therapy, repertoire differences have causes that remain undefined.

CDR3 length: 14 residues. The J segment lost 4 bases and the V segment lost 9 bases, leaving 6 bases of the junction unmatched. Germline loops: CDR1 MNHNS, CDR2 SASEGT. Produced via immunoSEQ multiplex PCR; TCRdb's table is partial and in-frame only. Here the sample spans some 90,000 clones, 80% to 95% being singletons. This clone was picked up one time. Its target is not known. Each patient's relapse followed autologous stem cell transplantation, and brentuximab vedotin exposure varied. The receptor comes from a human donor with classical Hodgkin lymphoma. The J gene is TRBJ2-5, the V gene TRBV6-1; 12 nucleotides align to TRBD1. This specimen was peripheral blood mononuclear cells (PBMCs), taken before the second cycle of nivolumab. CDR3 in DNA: TGTGCCAGTACCGGGACAGGGGGCATAGAGACCCAGTACTTC. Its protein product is CASTGTGGIETQYF.